This T cell receptor (beta chain) was identified in a study of low-dose radiotherapy and immunotherapy resistance in tumors. Time point reported: after trial treatment. Treatment: LDRT plus nivolumab, ipilimumab, low-dose cyclophosphamide and aspirin (RACIN trial). Trimming removed 5 bases at V and 2 bases at J, with 13 bases between. CDR1 and CDR2 (germline): MDHEN, SYDVKM. The CDR3 covers 14 residues. TRAV and TRBV primers primed cDNA for both TCRalpha and TCRbeta. Amplification of TCRs used a constant-region primer and V-primer adapter for approximately 19 PCR cycles. TCRdb fed the reads into MiXCR, producing one record per CDR3 protein. The data show about 84,000 distinct CDR3 sequences, less than 20% seen once. There are many counts of this clonotype.

This receptor was taken from a male donor with prostate cancer. The rearrangement uses TRBV28 and TRBJ2-7; TRBD1 might be the D (6 bases). The source was PBMCs, collected after low-dose radiotherapy plus immunotherapy. The CDR3 coding sequence is TGTGCCAGCAGTACTTCAGGGGACGCCTACGAGCAGTACTTC. It is translated as CASSTSGDAYEQYF.